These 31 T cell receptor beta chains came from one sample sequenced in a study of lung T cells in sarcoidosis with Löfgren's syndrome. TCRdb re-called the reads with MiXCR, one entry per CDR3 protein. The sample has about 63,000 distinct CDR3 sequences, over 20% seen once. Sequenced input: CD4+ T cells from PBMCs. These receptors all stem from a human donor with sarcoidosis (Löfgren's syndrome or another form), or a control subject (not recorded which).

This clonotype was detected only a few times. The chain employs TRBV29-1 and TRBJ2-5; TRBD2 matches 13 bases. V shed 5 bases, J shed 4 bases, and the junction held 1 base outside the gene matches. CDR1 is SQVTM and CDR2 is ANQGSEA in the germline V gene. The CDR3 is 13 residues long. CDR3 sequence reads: CSVRTSGRETQYF. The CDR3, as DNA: TGCAGCGTTCGGACTAGCGGGAGAGAGACCCAGTACTTC.

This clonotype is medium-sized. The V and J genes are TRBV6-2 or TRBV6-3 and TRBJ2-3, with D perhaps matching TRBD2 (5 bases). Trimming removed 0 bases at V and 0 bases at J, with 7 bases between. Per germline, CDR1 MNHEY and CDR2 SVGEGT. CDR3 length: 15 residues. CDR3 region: CASSYSRTSTDTQYF. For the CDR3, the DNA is TGTGCCAGCAGTTACTCCAGGACTAGCACAGATACGCAGTATTTT.

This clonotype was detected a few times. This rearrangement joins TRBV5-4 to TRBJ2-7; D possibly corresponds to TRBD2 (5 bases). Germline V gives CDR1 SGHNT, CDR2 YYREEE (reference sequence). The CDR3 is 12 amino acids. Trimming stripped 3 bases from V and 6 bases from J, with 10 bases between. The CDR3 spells CASSSDFSEQYV. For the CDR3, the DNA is TGTGCCAGCAGCTCGGACTTTTCCGAGCAGTACGTC.

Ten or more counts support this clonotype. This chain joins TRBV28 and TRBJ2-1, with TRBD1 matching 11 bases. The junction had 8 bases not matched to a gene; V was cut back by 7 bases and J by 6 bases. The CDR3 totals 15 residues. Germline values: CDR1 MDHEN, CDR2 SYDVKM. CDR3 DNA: TGTGCCAGCACCTTGCCAGGACAGGGGGCCAATGAGCAGTTCTTC. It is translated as CASTLPGQGANEQFF. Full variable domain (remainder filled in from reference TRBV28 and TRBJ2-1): DVKVTQSSRYLVKRTGEKVFLECVQDMDHENMFWYRQDPGLGLRLIYFSYDVKMKEKGDIPEGYSVSREKKERFSLILESASTNQTSMYLCASTLPGQGANEQFFGPGTRLTVL.

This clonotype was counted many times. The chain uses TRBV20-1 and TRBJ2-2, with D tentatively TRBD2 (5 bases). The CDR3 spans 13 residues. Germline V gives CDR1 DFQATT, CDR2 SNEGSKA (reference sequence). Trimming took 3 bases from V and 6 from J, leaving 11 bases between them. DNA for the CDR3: TGCAGTGCTAGTCTGGACTCCGCCGGGGAGCTGTTTTTT. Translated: CSASLDSAGELFF.

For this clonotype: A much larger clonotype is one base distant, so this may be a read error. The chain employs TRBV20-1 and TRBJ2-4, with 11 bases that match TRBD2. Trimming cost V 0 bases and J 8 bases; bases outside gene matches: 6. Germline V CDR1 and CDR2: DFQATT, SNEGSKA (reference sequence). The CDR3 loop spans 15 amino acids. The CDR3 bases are TGCAGTGCTAGAGAAAAGACTAGCGGGAAAGACATTCAGTACTTC. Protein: CSAREKTSGKDIQYF.

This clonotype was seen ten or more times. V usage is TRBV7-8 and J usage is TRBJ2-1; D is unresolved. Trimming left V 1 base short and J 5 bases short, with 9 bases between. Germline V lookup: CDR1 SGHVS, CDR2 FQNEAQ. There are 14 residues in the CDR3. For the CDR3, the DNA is TGTGCCAGCAGCTTAGAGTACAGAAACAATGAGCAGTTCTTC. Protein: CASSLEYRNNEQFF.

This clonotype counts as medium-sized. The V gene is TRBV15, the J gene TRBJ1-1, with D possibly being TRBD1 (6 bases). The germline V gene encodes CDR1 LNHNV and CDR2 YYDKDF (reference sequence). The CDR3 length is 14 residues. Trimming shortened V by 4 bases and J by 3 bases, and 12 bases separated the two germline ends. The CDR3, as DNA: TGTGCCACCAGCACCGGGGGCGTCTACACTGAAGCTTTCTTT. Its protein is CATSTGGVYTEAFF. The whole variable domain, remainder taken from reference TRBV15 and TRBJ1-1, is DAMVIQNPRYQVTQFGKPVTLSCSQTLNHNVMYWYQQKSSQAPKLLFHYYDKDFNNEADTPDNFQSRRPNTSFCFLDIRSPGLGDTAMYLCATSTGGVYTEAFFGQGTRLTVV.

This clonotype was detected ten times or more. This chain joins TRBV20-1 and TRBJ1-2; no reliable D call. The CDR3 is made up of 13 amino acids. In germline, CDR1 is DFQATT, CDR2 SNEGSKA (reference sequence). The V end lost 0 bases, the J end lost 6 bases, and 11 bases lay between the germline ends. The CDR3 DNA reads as TGCAGTGCTAGAGATGGAAATCTCCATGGCTACACCTTC. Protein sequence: CSARDGNLHGYTF.

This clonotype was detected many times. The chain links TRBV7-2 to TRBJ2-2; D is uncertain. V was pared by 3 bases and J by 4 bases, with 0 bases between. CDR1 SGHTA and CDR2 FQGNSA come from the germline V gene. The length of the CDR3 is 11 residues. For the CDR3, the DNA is TGTGCCAGCAGCTTCACCGGGGAGCTGTTTTTT. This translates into CASSFTGELFF.

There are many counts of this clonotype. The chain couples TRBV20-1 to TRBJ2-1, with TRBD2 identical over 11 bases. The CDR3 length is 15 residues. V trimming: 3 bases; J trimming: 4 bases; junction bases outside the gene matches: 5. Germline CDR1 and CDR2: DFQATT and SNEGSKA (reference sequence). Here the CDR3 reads CSARNRLAGYNEQFF. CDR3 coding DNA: TGCAGTGCTAGGAACAGACTAGCGGGATACAATGAGCAGTTCTTC.

Here the CDR3 DNA reads TGCGCCAGCGGCTGGGGGGCCGCCCAGGGTACGCAGTATTTT. It yields the protein CASGWGAAQGTQYF. The genes are TRBV5-1 and TRBJ2-3; D may correspond to TRBD1 or TRBD2 (6 bases each). With 7 bases removed from V and 8 bases from J, the gap between germline ends came to 20 bases. CDR3 size: 14 residues. The V gene's germline CDR1 is SGHRS and CDR2 YFSETQ.

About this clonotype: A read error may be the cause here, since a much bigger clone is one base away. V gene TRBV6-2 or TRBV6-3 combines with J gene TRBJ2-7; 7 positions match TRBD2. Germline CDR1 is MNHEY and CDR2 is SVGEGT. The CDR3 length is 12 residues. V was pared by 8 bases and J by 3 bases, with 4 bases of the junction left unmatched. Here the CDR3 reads CASGEGSYEQYF. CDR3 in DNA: TGTGCCAGCGGGGAGGGGAGCTACGAGCAGTACTTC.

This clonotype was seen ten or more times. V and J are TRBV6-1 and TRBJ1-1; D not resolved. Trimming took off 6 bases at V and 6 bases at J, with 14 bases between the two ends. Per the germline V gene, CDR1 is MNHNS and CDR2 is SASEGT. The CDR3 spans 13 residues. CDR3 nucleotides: TGTGCCAGCAGCCCGTCGTTTCTTTCTGAAGCTTTCTTT. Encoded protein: CASSPSFLSEAFF.

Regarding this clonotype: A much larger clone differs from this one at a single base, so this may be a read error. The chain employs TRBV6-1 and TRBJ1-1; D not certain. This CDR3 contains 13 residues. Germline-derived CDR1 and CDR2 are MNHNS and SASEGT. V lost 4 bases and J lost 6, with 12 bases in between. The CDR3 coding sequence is TGTGCCAGCAGTGTCACAATAAACGCTGAAGCTTTCTTT. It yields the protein CASSVTINAEAFF.

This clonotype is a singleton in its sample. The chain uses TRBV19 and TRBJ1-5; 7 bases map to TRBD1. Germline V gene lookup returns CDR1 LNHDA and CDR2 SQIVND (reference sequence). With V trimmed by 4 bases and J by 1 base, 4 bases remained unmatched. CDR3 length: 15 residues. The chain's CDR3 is CASSTSGGSNQPQHF. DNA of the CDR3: TGTGCCAGTAGTACGTCAGGGGGGAGCAATCAGCCCCAGCATTTT.

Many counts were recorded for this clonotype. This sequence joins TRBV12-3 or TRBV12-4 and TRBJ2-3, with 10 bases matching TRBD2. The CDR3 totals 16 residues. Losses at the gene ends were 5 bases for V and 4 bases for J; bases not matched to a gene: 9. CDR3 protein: CASSPGLAGVADTQYF. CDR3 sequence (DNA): TGTGCCAGCAGTCCCGGTCTAGCGGGAGTCGCAGATACGCAGTATTTT.

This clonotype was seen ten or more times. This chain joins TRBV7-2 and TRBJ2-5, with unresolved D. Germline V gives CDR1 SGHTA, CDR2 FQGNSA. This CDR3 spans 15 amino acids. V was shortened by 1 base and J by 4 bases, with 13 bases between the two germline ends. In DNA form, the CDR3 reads TGTGCCAGCAGCTTAGGGCCGGCGACCTCAGAGACCCAGTACTTC. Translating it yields CASSLGPATSETQYF. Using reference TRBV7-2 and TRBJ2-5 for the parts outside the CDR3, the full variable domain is GAGVSQSPSNKVTEKGKDVELRCDPISGHTALYWYRQSLGQGLEFLIYFQGNSAPDKSGLPSDRFSAERTGGSVSTLTIQRTQQEDSAVYLCASSLGPATSETQYFGPGTRLLVL.

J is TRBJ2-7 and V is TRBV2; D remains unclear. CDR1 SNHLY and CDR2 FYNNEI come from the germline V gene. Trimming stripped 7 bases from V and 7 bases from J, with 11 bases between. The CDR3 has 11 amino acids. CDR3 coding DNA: TGTGCCAGCACCTCACTGGTTGAGCAGTACGTC. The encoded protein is CASTSLVEQYV.

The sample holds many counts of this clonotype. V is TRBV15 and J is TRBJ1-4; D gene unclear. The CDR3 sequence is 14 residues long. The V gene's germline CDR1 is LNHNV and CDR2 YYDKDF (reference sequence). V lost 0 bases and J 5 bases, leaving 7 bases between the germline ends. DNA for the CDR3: TGTGCCACCAGCAGAGATCGGCTAAATGAAAAACTGTTTTTT. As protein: CATSRDRLNEKLFF.

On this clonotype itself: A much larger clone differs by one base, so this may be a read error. The CDR3 loop reads CAARDRDSQETQYF. For the CDR3, the DNA is TGTGCCGCCCGGGACAGAGATTCCCAAGAGACCCAGTACTTC. The genes are TRBV10-3 and TRBJ2-5, with 7 bases identical to TRBD1. The CDR3 runs to 14 residues. Germline V lookup: CDR1 ENHRY, CDR2 SYGVKD. J gave up 1 base and V 11 bases, and 10 bases lay outside the gene matches.

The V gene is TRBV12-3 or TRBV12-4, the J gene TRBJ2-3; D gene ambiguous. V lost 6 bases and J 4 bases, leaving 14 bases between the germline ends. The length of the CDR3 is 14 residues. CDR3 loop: CASSPGPAADTQYF. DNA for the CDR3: TGTGCCAGCAGCCCCGGACCGGCTGCAGATACGCAGTATTTT.

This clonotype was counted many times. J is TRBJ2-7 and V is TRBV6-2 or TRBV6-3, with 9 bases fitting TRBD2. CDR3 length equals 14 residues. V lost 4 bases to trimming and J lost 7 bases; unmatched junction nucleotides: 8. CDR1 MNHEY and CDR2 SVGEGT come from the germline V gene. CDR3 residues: CASSSPLLAGEQYF. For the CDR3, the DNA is TGTGCCAGCAGTTCGCCCTTACTAGCGGGTGAGCAGTACTTC.

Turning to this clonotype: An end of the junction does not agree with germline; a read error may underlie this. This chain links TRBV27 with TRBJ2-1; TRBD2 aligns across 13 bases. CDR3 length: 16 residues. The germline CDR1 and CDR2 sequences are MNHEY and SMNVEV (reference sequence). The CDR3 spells CTSSSPTSGRAHEQFF. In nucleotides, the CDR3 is TGTACCAGCAGTTCCCCCACTAGCGGGAGGGCCCATGAGCAGTTTTTC.

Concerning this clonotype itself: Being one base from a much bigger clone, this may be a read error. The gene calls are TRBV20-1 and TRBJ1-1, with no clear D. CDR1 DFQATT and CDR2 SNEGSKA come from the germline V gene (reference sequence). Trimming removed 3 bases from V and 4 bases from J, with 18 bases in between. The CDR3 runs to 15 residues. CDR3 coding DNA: TGCAGTGCTAGGCCCGCGGAGGGCGCGAGCACTGAAGCTTTCTTT. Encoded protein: CSARPAEGASTEAFF.

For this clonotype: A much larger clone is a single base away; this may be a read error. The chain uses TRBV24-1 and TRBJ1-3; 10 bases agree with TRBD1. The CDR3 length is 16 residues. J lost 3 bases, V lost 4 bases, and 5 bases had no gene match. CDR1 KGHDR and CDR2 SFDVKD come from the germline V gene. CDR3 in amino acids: CATSDWDRGGGNTIYF. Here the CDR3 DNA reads TGTGCCACCAGTGACTGGGACAGGGGAGGTGGAAACACCATATATTTT.

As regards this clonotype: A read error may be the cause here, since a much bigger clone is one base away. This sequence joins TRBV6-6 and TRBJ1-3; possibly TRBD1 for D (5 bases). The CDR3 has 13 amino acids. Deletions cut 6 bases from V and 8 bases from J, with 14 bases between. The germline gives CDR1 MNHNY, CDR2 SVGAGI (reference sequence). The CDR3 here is CASSPGTRDTIYF. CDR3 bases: TGTGCCAGCAGCCCGGGGACGAGAGACACCATATATTTT.

The CDR3 DNA sequence: TGTGCCAGTAGGCCCCCAGACAGTACCAACACTGAAGCTTTCTTT. It is translated as CASRPPDSTNTEAFF. The rearrangement uses TRBV19 and TRBJ1-1; possibly TRBD1 for D (5 bases). This CDR3 is built from 15 residues. The germline gives CDR1 LNHDA, CDR2 SQIVND (reference sequence). V dropped 6 bases and J dropped 2 bases, with 16 bases sitting between them.

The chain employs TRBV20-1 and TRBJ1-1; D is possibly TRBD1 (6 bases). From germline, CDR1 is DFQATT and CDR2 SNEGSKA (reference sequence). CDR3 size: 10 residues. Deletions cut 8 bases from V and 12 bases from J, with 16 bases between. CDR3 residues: CSTAVQGTFF. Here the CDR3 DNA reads TGCAGTACAGCCGTACAGGGAACTTTCTTT.

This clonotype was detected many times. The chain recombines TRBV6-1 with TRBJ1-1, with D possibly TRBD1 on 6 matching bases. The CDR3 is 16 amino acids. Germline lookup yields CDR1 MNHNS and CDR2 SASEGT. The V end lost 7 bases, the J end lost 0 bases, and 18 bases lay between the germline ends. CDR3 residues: CASNPHRERVNTEAFF. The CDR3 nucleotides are TGTGCCAGCAATCCACACAGGGAGAGGGTGAACACTGAAGCTTTCTTT.

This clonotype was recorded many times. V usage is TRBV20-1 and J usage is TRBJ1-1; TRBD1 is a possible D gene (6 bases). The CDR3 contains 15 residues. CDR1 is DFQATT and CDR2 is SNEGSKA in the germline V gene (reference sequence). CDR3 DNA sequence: TGCATGCCCCGGGTCAGGGGCGAGAGTGGGACTGAAGCTTTCTTT. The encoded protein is CMPRVRGESGTEAFF.